This TCR beta chain was profiled in a study of T cell responses to AZD1222 COVID-19 vaccine. Overall study findings and caveats: Reports indicate that nearly half of spike-specific TCRs are directed at unmutated variant regions. At baseline, seropositivity was found in only 5 to 7 AZD1222 recipients. Spike-wide vaccine-associated CD4 TCRs dominated at 160-218 and 743-854. In a largely white British group with more females than males, clonal diversity was possibly underestimated.

Assay used: immunoSEQ multiplex PCR; TCRdb lists only in-frame clones, some missing. The data hold 85,000 to 100,000 clones, with roughly 80% observed a single time. The germline V and J ends were trimmed by 2 bases and 0 bases, with 9 bases remaining between them. Per the germline V gene, CDR1 is SGHTA and CDR2 is FQGNSA. The CDR3 has 15 residues. This clone appeared once. What it recognizes is unknown. Sequencing was performed on peripheral blood, taken on day 0 of AZD1222 vaccination. The sequence was collected from an adult in good health. The chain combines TRBV7-2 with TRBJ2-3; no reliable D call. CDR3 in DNA: TGTGCCAGCAGCTTATCTGACACTAGCACAGATACGCAGTATTTT. Its translation is CASSLSDTSTDTQYF.